These 15 T cell receptor beta chains were all obtained from the same sample, sequenced in a study of cytomegalovirus exposure and HLA in healthy donors (dated by TCRdb to the late 2010s). The library was generated by the immunoSEQ multiplex PCR assay. A mixture of 60 forward primers for TCR Vbeta segments and 13 reverse primers for TCR Jbeta segments was used in the multiplex PCR. TCRdb obtained this table from immuneACCESS and retained in-frame rearrangements with V and J assigned. These tables miss some clones; where compared with another copy, unresolved V genes account for less than half of the shortfall, and the remainder is unexplained. This sample holds 90,000 to 95,000 clones; around three quarters were observed only once. The top ten constitute roughly 0.6% of the sample. What was sequenced was PBMCs. The receptors were gathered from a man aged 25-45 years in good health and CMV-seronegative.

The chain uses TRBV7-3 and TRBJ2-5; TRBD2 agrees at 10 bases. J was trimmed by 4 bases and V by 3 bases; bases with no gene match: 5. This CDR3 is built from 15 residues. Germline assignment: CDR1 SGHTA and CDR2 FQGTGA. The CDR3 is CASSFLAGVGETQYF. The CDR3, as DNA: TGTGCCAGCAGCTTTCTAGCGGGGGTGGGAGAGACCCAGTACTTC. The full variable domain, with the rest looked up from reference TRBV7-3 and TRBJ2-5, is GAGVSQTPSNKVTEKGKYVELRCDPISGHTALYWYRQSLGQGPEFLIYFQGTGAADDSGLPNDRFFAVRPEGSVSTLKIQRTERGDSAVYLCASSFLAGVGETQYFGPGTRLLVL.

The rearrangement joins TRBV11-2 to TRBJ1-1; 9 nucleotides agree with TRBD1. Trimming took 1 base from V and 11 from J; bases not matched to a gene: 5. The CDR3 runs 13 residues. Germline CDR1 reads SGHAT; CDR2 reads FQNNGV. The CDR3 DNA sequence: TGTGCCAGCAGCTTAGCGGGGACAGGGCCGGCTTTCTTT. Translated: CASSLAGTGPAFF.

V gene TRBV10-3 combines with J gene TRBJ2-1; 10 nucleotides align to TRBD2. Per germline, CDR1 ENHRY and CDR2 SYGVKD. The CDR3 is made up of 15 amino acids. Trimming took 4 bases from V and 5 from J; bases not matched to a gene: 5. The DNA of the CDR3 is TGTGCCATCAGTGGGACTAGCGGCATAGACAATGAGCAGTTCTTC. Translation: CAISGTSGIDNEQFF.

The V call is TRBV7-2, the J call TRBJ2-2; D may be TRBD2 (6 bases). Per the germline V gene, CDR1 is SGHTA and CDR2 is FQGNSA. This CDR3 comprises 14 residues. V was cut by 5 bases and J by 7 bases, with 14 bases left in between. The CDR3 DNA is TGTGCCAGCAGCCAATCGGCGGGGTTCGGGGAGCTGTTTTTT. Translated, it gives CASSQSAGFGELFF.

The rearrangement joins TRBV5-6 to TRBJ1-1; D is ambiguous. Germline values: CDR1 SGHDT, CDR2 YYEEEE. Trimming stripped 1 base from V and 1 base from J, with 5 bases between. The CDR3 covers 13 residues. CDR3 in amino acids: CASSLLRNTEAFF. The CDR3 nucleotides read TGTGCCAGCAGCTTGTTGAGGAACACTGAAGCTTTCTTT.

V is TRBV6-1 and J is TRBJ2-1; 11 bases are a match to TRBD1. CDR1 is MNHNS, CDR2 SASEGT, per germline. V shed 9 bases, J shed 9 bases, and the junction held 7 bases outside the gene matches. The CDR3 sequence is 13 residues long. CDR3 protein: CARRPGQGAEQFF. DNA for the CDR3: TGTGCCAGACGCCCCGGACAGGGGGCTGAGCAGTTCTTC.

V gene TRBV5-4 combines with J gene TRBJ1-5; 12 nucleotides match TRBD1. Germline V CDR1 and CDR2: SGHNT, YYREEE (reference sequence). Trimming cost V 1 base and J 0 bases; bases outside gene matches: 11. CDR3 length equals 20 residues. Here the CDR3 DNA reads TGTGCCAGCAGCTTGAACCCCGGGACAGGGGGCACATATAGCAATCAGCCCCAGCATTTT. Translating it yields CASSLNPGTGGTYSNQPQHF.

The chain couples TRBV7-6 to TRBJ1-1; 7 bases are a match to TRBD1. With V trimmed by 0 bases and J by 5 bases, 12 bases remained unmatched. Germline assignment: CDR1 SGHVS and CDR2 FNYEAQ. This CDR3 has 17 residues. The CDR3 loop reads CASSLATTGVRGTEAFF. The CDR3 region has the DNA TGTGCCAGCAGCTTAGCGACAACAGGGGTCCGAGGTACTGAAGCTTTCTTT. Combining the CDR3 with reference TRBV7-6 and TRBJ1-1 gives the whole variable domain GAGVSQSPRYKVTKRGQDVALRCDPISGHVSLYWYRQALGQGPEFLTYFNYEAQQDKSGLPNDRFSAERPEGSISTLTIQRTEQRDSAMYRCASSLATTGVRGTEAFFGQGTRLTVV.

The genes are TRBV20-1 and TRBJ2-1, with a possible D match to TRBD1 (5 bases). CDR1 DFQATT and CDR2 SNEGSKA come from the germline V gene (reference sequence). The CDR3 extends over 11 amino acids. V was shortened by 5 bases and J by 6 bases, with 8 bases between the two germline ends. The CDR3, as DNA: TGCAGTGCTGATCAGGGCAATGAGCAGTTCTTC. Protein product: CSADQGNEQFF.

The chain employs TRBV7-6 and TRBJ2-5, with TRBD2 identical over 14 bases. The CDR3 contains 17 residues. Per germline, CDR1 SGHVS and CDR2 FNYEAQ. With 5 bases clipped from V and 5 bases from J, the junction kept 10 bases outside the gene matches. CDR3 DNA: TGTGCCAGCAGCGTCGGGACTAGCGGGAGTATTCAGGAGACCCAGTACTTC. This codes for CASSVGTSGSIQETQYF.

The chain carries TRBV14 and TRBJ1-2; 7 nucleotides agree with TRBD1. Losses at the gene ends were 0 bases for V and 8 bases for J; bases not matched to a gene: 6. The germline V gene encodes CDR1 SGHDN and CDR2 FVKESK. The CDR3 covers 14 residues. CDR3 DNA: TGTGCCAGCAGCCAAGAACAGGGGTCGTGGGGCTACACCTTC. As protein: CASSQEQGSWGYTF. Supplemented by reference TRBV14 and TRBJ1-2, the full variable domain reads EAGVTQFPSHSVIEKGQTVTLRCDPISGHDNLYWYRRVMGKEIKFLLHFVKESKQDESGMPNNRFLAERTGGTYSTLKVQPAELEDSGVYFCASSQEQGSWGYTFGSGTRLTVV.

The gene calls are TRBV29-1 and TRBJ1-6; no reliable D call. CDR3 length: 13 amino acids. From germline, CDR1 is SQVTM and CDR2 ANQGSEA. Trimming pared 3 bases from V and 10 bases from J, leaving 13 bases between. CDR3 nucleotide sequence: TGCAGCGTTGAGGAAGTGGCGGGCTCACCCCTCCACTTT. It codes for CSVEEVAGSPLHF.

This sequence joins TRBV5-1 and TRBJ2-3; possibly TRBD1 for D (6 bases). Trimming shortened V by 0 bases and J by 4 bases, and 9 bases separated the two germline ends. CDR1 is SGHRS, CDR2 YFSETQ, per germline. This CDR3 has 14 residues. CDR3 residues: CASSLGRGADTQYF. The DNA of the CDR3 is TGCGCCAGCAGCTTGGGCAGGGGTGCAGATACGCAGTATTTT.

This clone appeared a few times. This chain links TRBV6-5 with TRBJ2-7; 10 positions agree with TRBD1. The J segment lost 2 bases and the V segment lost 1 base, leaving 2 bases of the junction unmatched. This CDR3 has 15 residues. CDR1 is MNHEY and CDR2 is SVGAGI in the germline V gene. The CDR3 sequence: CASSYWDRGTYEQYF. CDR3 in DNA: TGTGCCAGCAGTTACTGGGACAGGGGAACCTACGAGCAGTACTTC.

The chain links TRBV7-9 to TRBJ2-2, with D possibly matching TRBD2 (6 bases). The V gene's germline CDR1 is SEHNR and CDR2 FQNEAQ (reference sequence). V lost 3 bases, J lost 7 bases, and 15 bases lay in between. The CDR3 extends over 15 amino acids. This chain's CDR3 is CASSFSRTGSGELFF. The CDR3 DNA sequence: TGTGCCAGCAGCTTTTCCAGAACCGGGAGCGGGGAGCTGTTTTTT.